A single sample is the source of the 25 T cell receptor beta chains below, sequenced in a study of identical twins' blood T cells. TCRdb independently ran MiXCR on the 5' RACE reads; one entry per CDR3 protein. The sample yields fewer than 450,000 distinct CDR3 sequences, roughly 31% seen once. What was sequenced was PBMCs. These receptors all come from a woman between 18 and 55 years old in good health.

This clonotype was recorded at least ten times. The gene calls are TRBV20-1 and TRBJ1-1, with D hard to call. Germline CDR1 is DFQATT and CDR2 is SNEGSKA (reference sequence). Deletions cut 0 bases from V and 7 bases from J, with 21 bases between. The CDR3 is 16 residues long. The CDR3 DNA sequence: TGCAGTGCTAGAGAGAGGTTTGGGTTGGCAGGCGGTGAAGCTTTCTTT. It specifies CSARERFGLAGGEAFF.

The CDR3 nucleotides read TGCAGCGGAACCAACAGGGTGAACACTGAAGCTTTCTTT. This gives the protein CSGTNRVNTEAFF. V is TRBV29-1 and J is TRBJ1-1; tentatively, D is TRBD1 (6 bases). Germline V gene sequence: CDR1 SQVTM, CDR2 ANQGSEA. V was pared by 7 bases and J by 0 bases, with 12 bases between. This CDR3 has 13 amino acids.

CDR3 sequence: CASSPGVGEQFF. DNA for the CDR3: TGTGCCAGCAGCCCAGGGGTTGGCGAGCAGTTCTTC. This chain links TRBV12-3 or TRBV12-4 with TRBJ2-1, with D tentatively TRBD1 (6 bases). Deletions cut 6 bases from V and 10 bases from J, with 13 bases between. The CDR3 consists of 12 residues.

The chain has TRBV20-1 and TRBJ2-5; tentatively, D is TRBD2 (6 bases). The V end was cut by 3 bases, the J end by 9 bases, with 17 bases between. Germline V gene data show CDR1 as DFQATT and CDR2 as SNEGSKA (reference sequence). The CDR3 is made up of 13 amino acids. In DNA, the CDR3 is TGCAGTGCTAGTTTGCGGGGCTCGGGCGCCCAGTACTTC. This encodes CSASLRGSGAQYF.

V is TRBV11-2 and J is TRBJ1-2; D unresolved. Looked up from germline, CDR1 is SGHAT and CDR2 is FQNNGV. V lost 0 bases and J lost 4, with 12 bases in between. The CDR3 is made up of 15 amino acids. CDR3 sequence: CASSLDLTAIYGYTF. As DNA, the CDR3 is TGTGCCAGCAGCTTAGATCTAACAGCGATCTATGGCTACACCTTC.

The chain uses TRBV11-2 and TRBJ1-2; D might be TRBD1 (5 bases). V was shortened by 5 bases and J by 6 bases, with 16 bases between the two germline ends. The CDR3 extends over 14 amino acids. In germline, CDR1 is SGHAT, CDR2 FQNNGV. CDR3 coding DNA: TGTGCCAGCAGCGCTCTTACCAGGGATCATGGCTACACCTTC. Encoded protein: CASSALTRDHGYTF.

This clonotype occurred a few times. The chain employs TRBV7-9 and TRBJ1-2; D is ambiguous. V shed 5 bases and J shed 4 bases, with 11 bases lying between them. CDR1 SEHNR and CDR2 FQNEAQ come from the germline V gene (reference sequence). CDR3 size: 13 residues. CDR3 protein: CASSEELIYGYTF. CDR3 DNA: TGTGCCAGCAGCGAAGAACTCATCTATGGCTACACCTTC.

At least ten counts were recorded for this clonotype. The chain has TRBV6-4 and TRBJ2-3; 11 bases map to TRBD2. The CDR3 loop spans 16 amino acids. J was trimmed by 0 bases and V by 5 bases; bases with no gene match: 4. The germline gives CDR1 MRHNA, CDR2 SNTAGT. The CDR3 loop reads CASSLTSGDSTDTQYF. CDR3 bases: TGTGCCAGCAGTTTGACTAGCGGGGACAGCACAGATACGCAGTATTTT.

The chain couples TRBV15 to TRBJ1-3, with D perhaps matching TRBD1 (6 bases). Germline values: CDR1 LNHNV, CDR2 YYDKDF (reference sequence). Trimming removed 4 bases at V and 4 bases at J, with 14 bases between. The CDR3 is made up of 15 amino acids. Here the CDR3 reads CATSTGGQRGNTIYF. The CDR3 region has the DNA TGTGCCACCAGCACCGGAGGACAGAGAGGAAACACCATATATTTT.

The chain uses TRBV6-5 and TRBJ1-5; 8 bases line up with TRBD1. This CDR3 spans 16 amino acids. V gave up 4 bases and J gave up 6 bases; unmatched junction bases: 11. Germline values: CDR1 MNHEY, CDR2 SVGAGI. The chain's CDR3 is CASSSFGDRGSQPQHF. CDR3 bases: TGTGCCAGCAGTTCCTTTGGCGACAGGGGTAGTCAGCCCCAGCATTTT.

The genes are TRBV27 and TRBJ2-1; D is uncertain. CDR1 MNHEY and CDR2 SMNVEV come from the germline V gene (reference sequence). The V end was cut by 4 bases, the J end by 9 bases, with 16 bases between. CDR3 length equals 14 residues. In DNA form, the CDR3 reads TGTGCCAGCAGTTCCTCAGCCCGCGTGAGTGAGCAGTTCTTC. This codes for CASSSSARVSEQFF.

At least ten counts were recorded for this clonotype. The chain is built from TRBV2 and TRBJ1-5; 7 bases map to TRBD1. V lost 4 bases, J lost 0 bases, and 0 bases stayed unmatched. The germline gives CDR1 SNHLY, CDR2 FYNNEI. The CDR3 is made up of 14 amino acids. This CDR3 is CASSGTGSNQPQHF. The DNA of the CDR3 is TGTGCCAGCAGTGGGACAGGTAGCAATCAGCCCCAGCATTTT.

The genes are TRBV6-2 or TRBV6-3 and TRBJ2-1; 7 bases map to TRBD2. Germline values: CDR1 MNHEY, CDR2 SVGEGT. The CDR3 spans 14 residues. J was trimmed by 4 bases and V by 6 bases; bases with no gene match: 6. The CDR3 DNA follows: TGTGCCAGCAGCACGACTAGCATGTACAATGAGCAGTTCTTC. Translation gives CASSTTSMYNEQFF.

In this sample, this clonotype turned up once. The chain joins TRBV27 to TRBJ1-6; perhaps TRBD1 as D (5 bases). The CDR3 length is 15 residues. Germline V gene lookup returns CDR1 MNHEY and CDR2 SMNVEV (reference sequence). V was pared by 5 bases and J by 5 bases, with 13 bases between. CDR3 bases: TGTGCCAGCAGTCCCGGGACGCAGGATAATTCACCCCTCCACTTT. Amino acids: CASSPGTQDNSPLHF.

The chain combines TRBV29-1 with TRBJ2-2; D remains unclear. This CDR3 contains 12 residues. The germline V gene has CDR1 SQVTM and CDR2 ANQGSEA. V was shortened by 3 bases and J by 8 bases, with 10 bases between the two germline ends. The CDR3 coding sequence is TGCAGCGTTGAGTGGTCCGCAGGGGAGCTGTTTTTT. As protein: CSVEWSAGELFF.

A word on this clonotype: A much bigger clone sits one base away, suggesting this may be a read error. The chain carries TRBV5-4 and TRBJ2-3, with a possible D match to TRBD2 (6 bases). CDR3 length: 14 residues. Germline lookup yields CDR1 SGHNT and CDR2 YYREEE (reference sequence). DNA of the CDR3: TGTGTCAGCAGCTTTACGAAAGGGAGGGATACGCAGTATTTT. Translated, it gives CVSSFTKGRDTQYF.

Worth noting for this clonotype: This likely comes from a read error, as the CDR3 has no conserved phenylalanine or tryptophan at its end. The CDR3 DNA is TGTGCCAGCAGCTTTGCGGGAGGTGATTACGAGCAGTACCTC. The encoded protein is CASSFAGGDYEQYL. The J gene is TRBJ2-7, the V gene TRBV11-2; 8 bases map to TRBD2. The CDR3 has 14 residues. Germline trimming cut 3 bases from V and 4 bases from J; bases unmatched to any gene: 5. Looked up from germline, CDR1 is SGHAT and CDR2 is FQNNGV.

This clonotype was seen more than once but under ten times. This chain connects TRBV5-1 to TRBJ1-1; D remains ambiguous. The germline V gene encodes CDR1 SGHRS and CDR2 YFSETQ. V was pared by 0 bases and J by 3 bases, with 9 bases between. The CDR3 is made up of 14 amino acids. The CDR3 sequence: CASSLGSLHTEAFF. The CDR3 region has the DNA TGCGCCAGCAGCTTGGGGTCACTTCACACTGAAGCTTTCTTT.

This clonotype has more than one count but fewer than ten. The chain uses TRBV11-2 and TRBJ2-1; 7 positions match TRBD2. CDR1 is SGHAT and CDR2 is FQNNGV in the germline V gene. With V trimmed by 2 bases and J by 5 bases, 9 bases remained unmatched. The CDR3 spans 16 residues. The CDR3 sequence: CASSLQGGSINNEQFF. The CDR3 bases are TGTGCCAGCAGCTTACAGGGCGGGAGTATCAACAATGAGCAGTTCTTC.

In nucleotides, the CDR3 is TGTGCCAGCATGGTAGCGACGGCGGAGAACACCGGGGAGCTGTTTTTT. As protein: CASMVATAENTGELFF. The chain combines TRBV25-1 with TRBJ2-2; TRBD2 is a possible D gene (5 bases). Trimming took off 7 bases at V and 1 base at J, with 16 bases between the two ends. Germline V lookup: CDR1 MGHDK, CDR2 SYGVNS. The CDR3 spans 16 residues.

This clonotype was counted once. This rearrangement joins TRBV5-4 to TRBJ2-2, with D maybe TRBD1 (6 bases). V shed 5 bases and J shed 3 bases, with 14 bases lying between them. The CDR3 spans 15 residues. Germline V gene data show CDR1 as SGHNT and CDR2 as YYREEE (reference sequence). DNA of the CDR3: TGTGCCAGCAGGCCTCGAGGGGGAGACACCGGGGAGCTGTTTTTT. As protein: CASRPRGGDTGELFF.

The chain is built from TRBV20-1 and TRBJ2-1; D may be TRBD2 (5 bases). The CDR3 contains 13 residues. Trimming left V 1 base short and J 7 bases short, with 11 bases between. The germline CDR1 and CDR2 sequences are DFQATT and SNEGSKA (reference sequence). The CDR3 DNA follows: TGCAGTGCTAGAGTTCTAGCTGGGAATGAGCAGTTCTTC. Protein: CSARVLAGNEQFF.

The chain has TRBV20-1 and TRBJ1-4, with D unclear. Germline V gives CDR1 DFQATT, CDR2 SNEGSKA (reference sequence). The V end lost 3 bases, the J end lost 0 bases, and 8 bases lay between the germline ends. The CDR3 sequence is 14 residues long. The CDR3 DNA follows: TGCAGTGCTAGTAGACGTGCAACTAATGAAAAACTGTTTTTT. Translating it yields CSASRRATNEKLFF.

The V call is TRBV11-2, the J call TRBJ2-1; TRBD2 matches at 10 bases. Germline CDR1 SGHAT, CDR2 FQNNGV. This CDR3 has 15 amino acids. Trimming removed 5 bases from V and 5 bases from J; junction bases left unmatched: 6. CDR3 nucleotides: TGTGCCAGCAGCGACACGGGACTAGCGAACAATGAGCAGTTCTTC. Translated, it gives CASSDTGLANNEQFF.

This clonotype was picked up one time. J is TRBJ1-1 and V is TRBV20-1; D unresolved. The CDR3 spans 15 residues. V shed 3 bases and J shed 0 bases, with 14 bases lying between them. The V gene's germline CDR1 is DFQATT and CDR2 SNEGSKA (reference sequence). CDR3 in DNA: TGCAGTGCTAGCCTGAATGTGGTAGTGAACACTGAAGCTTTCTTT. This translates into CSASLNVVVNTEAFF.